This TCR beta chain was recovered during a study of vaccination and CD4 T cells after COVID-19. Across the study: Every participant was given two doses of BNT162b2 or mRNA-1273 vaccine. Cultures that served as controls received a CEFX pool, an HIV-1 Nef pool, or no peptide.

Treatment specified: roughly ten-day PBMC culture with coronavirus spike peptide pools or control peptides (ViraFEST assay). Antigen-specific T cells were expanded with peptide pools by ViraFEST, and TCRs were then sequenced. The CDR3 length is 12 residues. After removal of 7 bases from V and 4 bases from J, the junction contained 2 bases not matched to a gene. Germline loops: CDR1 MGHDK, CDR2 SYGVNS. With the Oncomine TCR Beta short-read assay, DNA from cultured CD4+ T cells was sequenced. MiXCR, applied by TCRdb to the PCR reads, yields one record per CDR3 protein. In the table there are about 16,000 distinct CDR3 sequences, 35% to 45% of which are singletons. This clonotype was seen a handful of times. Its antigen is unknown.

The rearrangement joins TRBV25-1 to TRBJ1-2, with TRBD1 identical over 8 bases. The receptor was isolated from a human donor who received a COVID-19 vaccine. The specimen comprised CD4+ T cells from blood, cultured in vitro, sampled before SARS-CoV-2 vaccination. The CDR3 DNA reads as TGTGCCAGCACAGACAGGGGCTATGGCTACACCTTC. It is translated as CASTDRGYGYTF.